The rows below give T cell receptor beta chains drawn from one sample of a study of T cell responses to AZD1222 COVID-19 vaccine. The data were produced by immunoSEQ multiplex PCR, yet TCRdb's version contains in-frame clones alone and is incomplete. The table has some 170,000 clones, around 94% seen once. Source: peripheral blood, taken 28 days after the second AZD1222 dose. All receptors come from an adult who received the AZD1222 COVID-19 vaccine. CDR3s include the opening cysteine and the closing phenylalanine or tryptophan. A D gene is named only where the DNA matches it firmly. Some rows have no size entry. The others give once, few or many, or a class for an expanded clone.

j_gene | d_gene | abundance | len | v_gene | CDR3aa | CDR3nt
TRBJ2-1 | TRBD1 | NA | 16 | TRBV19 | CASSTYRGHGYNEQFF | TGTGCCAGTAGTACTTACAGGGGGCACGGGTACAATGAGCAGTTCTTC
TRBJ2-7 | TRBD2 | NA | 17 | TRBV13 | CASSLIGLAGNSYEQYF | TGTGCCAGCAGCTTAATAGGTCTAGCGGGGAACTCCTACGAGCAGTACTTC
TRBJ2-1 | NA | NA | 16 | TRBV7-8 | CASSLAGSLAVHEQFF | TGTGCCAGCAGCTTAGCGGGTTCCCTAGCCGTCCATGAGCAGTTCTTC
TRBJ2-1 | NA | NA | 14 | TRBV27 | CASSSGTPYNEQFF | TGTGCCAGCAGTTCCGGGACACCCTACAATGAGCAGTTCTTC
TRBJ2-1 | NA | NA | 13 | TRBV19 | CASSPWTDNEQFF | TGTGCCAGTAGTCCATGGACGGACAATGAGCAGTTCTTC
TRBJ1-4 | TRBD1 | NA | 16 | TRBV2 | CASTLLRTGTNEKLFF | TGTGCCAGCACCCTACTTCGGACAGGGACTAATGAAAAACTGTTTTTT
TRBJ1-2 | TRBD1 | NA | 14 | TRBV5-8 | CASSGFQGANGYTF | TGTGCCAGCAGCGGGTTTCAGGGGGCAAATGGCTACACCTTC
TRBJ2-2 | TRBD2 | NA | 14 | TRBV11-3 | CASTGTGGTGELFF | TGTGCCAGCACCGGGACGGGAGGGACCGGGGAGCTGTTTTTT
TRBJ2-5 | TRBD2 | NA | 17 | TRBV9 | CASSVVTSGRRGETQYF | TGTGCCAGCAGCGTAGTAACTAGCGGGAGGCGGGGGGAGACCCAGTACTTC
TRBJ1-2 | NA | NA | 13 | TRBV28 | CASNRVGRSGYTF | TGTGCCAGCAACAGGGTAGGTCGGAGTGGCTACACCTTC
TRBJ1-1 | NA | NA | 13 | TRBV6-5 | CASRYQGTTEAFF | TGTGCCAGCAGGTATCAGGGGACCACTGAAGCTTTCTTT
TRBJ2-7 | NA | NA | 19 | TRBV28 | CASSLSSYRAVQGFYEQYF | TGTGCCAGCAGTTTAAGCTCGTATCGGGCGGTTCAGGGTTTTTACGAGCAGTACTTC
TRBJ1-1 | NA | NA | 13 | TRBV30 | CAWSLTRYTEAFF | TGTGCCTGGAGTCTTACCAGATACACTGAAGCTTTCTTT
TRBJ1-2 | TRBD1 | NA | 14 | TRBV9 | CASSVTDRNYGYTF | TGTGCCAGCAGCGTCACGGACAGGAACTATGGCTACACCTTC
TRBJ2-1 | TRBD2 | NA | 16 | TRBV4-1 | CASSQVLAGDRNEQFF | TGCGCCAGCAGCCAAGTTCTAGCGGGAGACCGGAATGAGCAGTTCTTC
TRBJ1-5 | TRBD1 | few | 16 | TRBV6-2/TRBV6-3 | CASSLDRGRSNQPQHF | TGTGCCAGCAGTCTGGACAGGGGGCGAAGCAATCAGCCCCAGCATTTT
TRBJ2-7 | TRBD2 | NA | 17 | TRBV9 | CASIVGVSSGLYYEQYF | TGTGCCAGCATCGTGGGGGTGTCTAGCGGTCTATACTACGAGCAGTACTTC
TRBJ2-4 | NA | NA | 13 | TRBV28 | CASSGGAKNIQYF | TGTGCCAGCAGTGGGGGCGCCAAAAACATTCAGTACTTC
TRBJ2-5 | TRBD2 | NA | 16 | TRBV30 | CAWAGRTSGRWETQYF | TGTGCCTGGGCGGGAAGGACTAGCGGGAGATGGGAGACCCAGTACTTC
TRBJ2-1 | NA | once | 15 | TRBV5-5 | CASSLAADGYNEQFF | TGTGCCAGCAGCTTGGCGGCGGACGGCTACAATGAGCAGTTCTTC
TRBJ2-2 | NA | NA | 16 | TRBV9 | CASSVGGRPVAGELFF | TGTGCCAGCAGCGTAGGCGGCAGGCCCGTGGCCGGGGAGCTGTTTTTT
TRBJ1-1 | NA | NA | 13 | TRBV20-1 | CSASPLMNTEAFF | TGCAGTGCTAGTCCCCTTATGAACACTGAAGCTTTCTTT
TRBJ1-2 | TRBD1 | NA | 17 | TRBV11-2 | CASSSGTGVRSFYGYTF | TGTGCCAGCAGCTCCGGGACAGGGGTTAGGTCCTTCTATGGCTACACCTTC
TRBJ2-5 | NA | NA | 14 | TRBV5-1 | CASSLDPAVVTQYF | TGCGCCAGCAGCTTGGACCCGGCGGTAGTGACCCAGTACTTC
TRBJ2-3 | NA | NA | 14 | TRBV19 | CASSISGVEDTQYF | TGTGCCAGTAGTATTTCTGGGGTAGAAGATACGCAGTATTTT
TRBJ2-1 | TRBD2 | NA | 13 | TRBV12-3/TRBV12-4 | CASTVGLAGGYFF | TGTGCCAGCACCGTGGGACTAGCGGGGGGTTACTTCTTC
TRBJ1-1 | NA | NA | 15 | TRBV4-1 | CASSQGRQFITEAFF | TGCGCCAGCAGCCAAGGGCGTCAGTTCATTACTGAAGCTTTCTTT
TRBJ1-3 | NA | once | 17 | TRBV15 | CATSRDTVNRSGNTIYF | TGTGCCACCAGCAGAGATACAGTCAACCGCTCTGGAAACACCATATATTTT
TRBJ2-3 | TRBD2 | NA | 14 | TRBV7-9 | CASSLADSTDTQYF | TGTGCCAGCAGCCTAGCGGATAGCACAGATACGCAGTATTTT
TRBJ1-2 | NA | NA | 14 | TRBV27 | CASSLYGTNYGYTF | TGTGCCAGCAGTTTATACGGAACTAACTATGGCTACACCTTC
TRBJ2-7 | NA | NA | 14 | TRBV4-1 | CASSQPARGPEQYF | TGCGCCAGCAGCCAGCCAGCCCGGGGGCCCGAGCAGTACTTC
TRBJ1-6 | NA | NA | 17 | TRBV5-4 | CASSLGTQSSYNSPLHF | TGTGCCAGCAGCTTGGGGACTCAGAGCTCCTATAATTCACCCCTCCACTTT
TRBJ1-5 | TRBD1 | NA | 13 | TRBV6-5 | CARKDREDQPQHF | TGTGCCAGGAAGGACAGGGAAGACCAGCCCCAGCATTTT
TRBJ2-1 | TRBD2 | NA | 16 | TRBV7-3 | CASSPGGLAGVVEQFF | TGTGCCAGCAGCCCAGGGGGACTAGCGGGAGTCGTTGAGCAGTTCTTC
TRBJ1-6 | NA | NA | 16 | TRBV6-5 | CASSYRFGRNNSPLHF | TGTGCCAGCAGTTACCGATTTGGCCGGAATAATTCACCCCTCCACTTT
TRBJ1-2 | TRBD1 | NA | 13 | TRBV19 | CASRPRDRDGYTF | TGTGCCAGTAGGCCCCGGGACAGGGATGGCTACACCTTC
TRBJ1-5 | NA | NA | 16 | TRBV24-1 | CATSDAGTSSNQPQHF | TGTGCCACCAGTGATGCAGGGACCTCTAGCAATCAGCCCCAGCATTTT
TRBJ2-7 | NA | NA | 15 | TRBV10-3 | CAISEGSRHSYEQYF | TGTGCCATCAGTGAGGGCTCCAGACATTCCTACGAGCAGTACTTC
TRBJ2-7 | NA | NA | 15 | TRBV2 | CASSIRGSKTYEQYF | TGTGCCAGCAGTATAAGGGGGTCAAAGACCTACGAGCAGTACTTC
TRBJ2-1 | NA | NA | 14 | TRBV2 | CASKMGPAYNEQFF | TGTGCCAGCAAGATGGGACCCGCCTACAATGAGCAGTTCTTC
TRBJ2-5 | NA | NA | 16 | TRBV4-3 | CASSQETGTWAETQYF | TGCGCCAGCAGCCAGGAAACCGGGACTTGGGCGGAGACCCAGTACTTC
TRBJ1-5 | NA | few | 18 | TRBV5-1 | CASSVTDQDRDGYGPQHF | TGCGCCAGCAGCGTCACAGACCAGGACCGTGATGGTTATGGGCCCCAGCATTTT
TRBJ2-2 | TRBD1 | NA | 14 | TRBV6-5 | CATGTGQNTGELFF | TGTGCCACCGGGACAGGGCAGAACACCGGGGAGCTGTTTTTT
TRBJ2-1 | NA | once | 19 | TRBV14 | CASSRRIIIGGWDYNEQFF | TGTGCCAGCAGCCGAAGAATAATAATAGGGGGTTGGGACTACAATGAGCAGTTCTTC
TRBJ2-7 | TRBD2 | NA | 16 | TRBV10-3 | CAISESRGKGVYEQYF | TGTGCCATCAGTGAGTCGCGGGGGAAAGGGGTTTACGAGCAGTACTTC
TRBJ2-1 | TRBD2 | NA | 15 | TRBV27 | CASSFGTSGYNEQFF | TGTGCCAGCAGTTTCGGGACTAGCGGTTACAATGAGCAGTTCTTC